This is a list of T cell receptor beta chains from one sample in a study of technical replicates of blood from a few donors. Profiled with immunoSEQ multiplex PCR; TCRdb holds only in-frame clones, not every one. The repertoire includes around 65,000 clones, more than 75% of them detected once, and about 5.5% sits in the top ten. Sequenced material: PBMCs. The receptors come from a human donor in good health. Some clones in this sample may be carry-over from other donors' samples. CDR3s leave out the opening cysteine and the closing phenylalanine or tryptophan.

J gene | V gene | CDR3 protein
TRBJ1-1 | TRBV5-1 | ASSLARAGGGTEAF
TRBJ2-1 | TRBV5-1 | ASRQIPGQGPNEQF
TRBJ2-7 | TRBV6-5 | ASLNGGEQY
TRBJ2-5 | TRBV6-5 | ASRTGLAYETQY
TRBJ1-3 | TRBV4-3 | ASSQQGLSGNTIY
TRBJ2-7 | TRBV7-6 | ASSLRIRGHEQY
TRBJ2-7 | TRBV10-3 | AISRTGYHEQY
TRBJ2-7 | TRBV5-8 | ASSLDQGYEQY
TRBJ2-1 | TRBV4-3 | ASSQEHPHLLDVNEQF
TRBJ2-7 | TRBV5-1 | ASSPELAGGPYEQY
TRBJ1-3 | TRBV7-2 | ASSFTGTPGNTIY
TRBJ2-7 | TRBV11-3 | ASSPGSSSYEQY
TRBJ1-1 | TRBV5-1 | ASSLLTAGTEAF
TRBJ1-4 | TRBV5-1 | ASSLAAQTEEKLF
TRBJ1-5 | TRBV7-2 | ASSRSGSGNQPQH
TRBJ1-2 | TRBV7-9 | ASSSGLGDDGYT
TRBJ2-3 | TRBV19 | ASSRTGHTQY
TRBJ2-1 | TRBV7-2 | ASSQLALWNEQF
TRBJ2-1 | TRBV7-2 | ASSLAPGARSEQF
TRBJ1-6 | TRBV18 | ASSTGQGYNSPLH
TRBJ2-7 | TRBV5-6 | ASSLEGTGGYEQY
TRBJ1-2 | TRBV19 | ASSTSRQGWDGYT
TRBJ2-3 | TRBV21-1 | ASSNRLASTDTQY
TRBJ2-7 | TRBV27 | ASSSIGTGGYEQY
TRBJ2-1 | TRBV2 | ASSEDRGQYNEQF
TRBJ1-1 | TRBV5-1 | ASSLVSNTEAF
TRBJ1-1 | TRBV18 | ASSLDDRGNTEAF
TRBJ2-3 | TRBV7-2 | ASSLAPSGGAWDTQY
TRBJ1-2 | TRBV27 | ASRLTDNYGYT
TRBJ2-5 | TRBV5-4 | ASSLWSGGIQETQY
TRBJ2-7 | TRBV29-1 | SAGQGSYEQY
TRBJ2-7 | TRBV7-8 | ASSPWTNTYEQY
TRBJ2-5 | TRBV5-1 | ASSLAAGAGETQY
TRBJ2-2 | TRBV4-3 | ASSSTSGITGELF
TRBJ1-5 | TRBV6-1 | ASSIGGYSNQPQH
TRBJ2-1 | TRBV7-9 | ASSPIWGGGPSYNEQF
TRBJ2-5 | TRBV10-1 | ASSARGAVQETQY
TRBJ2-7 | TRBV30 | AWSVGTGGSYEQY
TRBJ2-7 | TRBV15 | ATSRGQFPYEQY
TRBJ2-3 | TRBV5-1 | ASSLAPSGGVDTQY